Included here is one TCR beta chain sequence, with context. The material for each subset, its genomic DNA, was split evenly across several immunoSEQ plates. Measured with immunoSEQ multiplex PCR; TCRdb has only the in-frame clones, and not every one. The sample yields fewer than 1 million clones, around 96% seen once. The sample is drawn from a study of shared clonotypes between healthy human individuals. Terminally differentiated effector memory CD45RA+ cells were left out of the naive CD8 fraction, which was CD45RO-negative and positively selected for CCR7. Sequencing was performed on naive CD8+ T cells sorted from blood. The sequence was obtained from a man aged 30 to 39 in good health.

CDR3 loop: CASRSRQSLNYGYTF. The CDR3 DNA follows: TGTGCCAGCAGGTCGCGACAGAGCCTTAACTATGGCTACACCTTC. This chain joins TRBV27 and TRBJ1-2; a possible D gene is TRBD1 (5 bases). The germline V gene has CDR1 MNHEY and CDR2 SMNVEV (reference sequence). This CDR3 is built from 15 residues. With 6 bases removed from V and 1 base from J, the gap between germline ends came to 15 bases.